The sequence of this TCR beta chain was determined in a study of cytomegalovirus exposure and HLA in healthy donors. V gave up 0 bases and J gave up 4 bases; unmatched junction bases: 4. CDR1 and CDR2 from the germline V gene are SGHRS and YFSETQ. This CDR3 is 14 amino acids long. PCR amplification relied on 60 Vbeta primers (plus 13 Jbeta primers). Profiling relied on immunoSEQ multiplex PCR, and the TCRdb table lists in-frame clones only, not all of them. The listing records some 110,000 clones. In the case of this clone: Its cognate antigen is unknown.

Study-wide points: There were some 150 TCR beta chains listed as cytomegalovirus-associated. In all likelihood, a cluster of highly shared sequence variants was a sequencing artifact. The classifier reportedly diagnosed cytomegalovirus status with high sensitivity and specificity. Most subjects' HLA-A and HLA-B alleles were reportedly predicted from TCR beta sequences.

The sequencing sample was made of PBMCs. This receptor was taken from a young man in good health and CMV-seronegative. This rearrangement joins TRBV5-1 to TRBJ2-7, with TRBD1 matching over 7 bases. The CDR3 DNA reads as TGCGCCAGCAGCTTGGGACAGGGCCAGTACGAGCAGTACTTC. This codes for CASSLGQGQYEQYF.